Sequencing of this T cell receptor (beta chain) was carried out in a study of T cell changes during pregnancy in multiple sclerosis. The CDR3 has 13 amino acids. Germline CDR1 SGHNT, CDR2 YENEEA. Unmatched junction bases numbered 7, after V lost 9 bases and J lost 2 bases. The protocol was immunoSEQ multiplex PCR, while the TCRdb copy is restricted to in-frame clones and leaves out a portion. In the table there are around 36,000 clones, 90% to 95% of which are singletons. V gene TRBV11-3 combines with J gene TRBJ2-7; 7 bases are a match to TRBD2. The origin of this receptor is a female donor with multiple sclerosis, enrolled in a pregnancy study. The material sequenced was peripheral blood, taken before pregnancy. The CDR3 reads CARTGLYAYEQYF. The CDR3 DNA is TGTGCCAGGACGGGACTATACGCCTACGAGCAGTACTTC.